What follows is one T cell receptor beta chain and its context. This CDR3 spans 14 amino acids. CDR1 and CDR2 (germline): SGHVS, FQNEAQ. Trimming removed 5 bases from V and 2 bases from J, with 13 bases in between. This sample was included in a study of blood T cells in healthy people across ages. Together with a sample-barcoded 5' primer, a J-beta primer mix was included in a second PCR lasting about 7 to 12 cycles. In TCRdb, the 5' RACE reads were re-called with MiXCR into one record per CDR3 protein. This table holds roughly 680,000 distinct CDR3 sequences, about 50% found once. V usage is TRBV7-8 and J usage is TRBJ2-7; possible D gene TRBD1, 5 bases. This TCR came from an elderly woman in good health. Material for sequencing was blood. CDR3 residues: CASSHPGQPYEQYF. The CDR3 DNA reads as TGTGCCAGCAGCCACCCCGGACAACCCTACGAGCAGTACTTC.